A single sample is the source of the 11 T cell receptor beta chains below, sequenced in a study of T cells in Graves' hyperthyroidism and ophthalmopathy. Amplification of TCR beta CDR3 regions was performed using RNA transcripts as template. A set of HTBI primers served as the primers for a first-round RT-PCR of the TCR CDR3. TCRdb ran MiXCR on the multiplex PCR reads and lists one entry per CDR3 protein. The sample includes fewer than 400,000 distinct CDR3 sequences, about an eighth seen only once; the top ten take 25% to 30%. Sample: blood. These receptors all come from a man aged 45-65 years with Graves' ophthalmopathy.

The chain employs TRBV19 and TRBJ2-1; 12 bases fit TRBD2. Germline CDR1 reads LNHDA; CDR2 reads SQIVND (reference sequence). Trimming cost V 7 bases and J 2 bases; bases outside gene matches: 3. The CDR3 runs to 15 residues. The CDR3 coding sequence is TGTGCCAGTACCCCTAGCGGGAGGGCCTACAATGAGCAGTTCTTC. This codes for CASTPSGRAYNEQFF.

The CDR3 DNA reads TGTGCCACCTGCCTAGAGGGGCCGAACACCGGGGAGCTGTTTTTT. Its translation is CATCLEGPNTGELFF. This chain links TRBV28 with TRBJ2-2; D may match TRBD1 or TRBD2 (5 bases each). This CDR3 has 15 amino acids. The V end was cut by 10 bases, the J end by 0 bases, with 15 bases between. The germline gives CDR1 MDHEN, CDR2 SYDVKM.

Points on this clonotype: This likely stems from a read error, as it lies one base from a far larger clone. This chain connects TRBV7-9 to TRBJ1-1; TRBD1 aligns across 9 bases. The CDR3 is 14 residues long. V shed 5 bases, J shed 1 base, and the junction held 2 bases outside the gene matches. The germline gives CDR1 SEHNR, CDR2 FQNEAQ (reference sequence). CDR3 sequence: CASSMGQGNTEAFF. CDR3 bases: TGTGCCAGCAGCATGGGACAGGGGAACACTGAAGCTTTCTTT.

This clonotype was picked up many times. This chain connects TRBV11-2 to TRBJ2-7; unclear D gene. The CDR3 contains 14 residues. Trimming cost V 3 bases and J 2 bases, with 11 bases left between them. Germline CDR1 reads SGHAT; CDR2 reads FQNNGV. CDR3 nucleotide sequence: TGTGCCAGCAGCTTGAGTGACGGTCCCTACGAGCAGTACTTC. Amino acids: CASSLSDGPYEQYF.

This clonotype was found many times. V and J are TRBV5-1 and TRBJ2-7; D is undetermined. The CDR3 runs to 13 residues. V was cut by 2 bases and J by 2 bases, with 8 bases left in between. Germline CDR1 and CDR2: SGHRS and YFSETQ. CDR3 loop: CASSFDTPYEQYF. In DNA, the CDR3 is TGCGCCAGCAGCTTTGACACGCCCTACGAGCAGTACTTC.

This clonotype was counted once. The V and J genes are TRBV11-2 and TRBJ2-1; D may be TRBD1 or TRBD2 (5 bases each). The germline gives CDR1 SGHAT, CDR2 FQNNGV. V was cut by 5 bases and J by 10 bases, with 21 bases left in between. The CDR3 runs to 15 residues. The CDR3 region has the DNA TGTGCCAGCAGCCTCAACCCGGGGACCCTTAGAGAGCAGTTCTTC. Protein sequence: CASSLNPGTLREQFF.

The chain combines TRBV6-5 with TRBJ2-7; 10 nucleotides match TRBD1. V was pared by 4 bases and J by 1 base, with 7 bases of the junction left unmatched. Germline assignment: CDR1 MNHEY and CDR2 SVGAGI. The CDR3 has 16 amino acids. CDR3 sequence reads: CASSWRQGQGSYEQYF. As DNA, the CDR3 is TGTGCCAGCAGTTGGCGACAGGGACAGGGGTCCTACGAGCAGTACTTC.

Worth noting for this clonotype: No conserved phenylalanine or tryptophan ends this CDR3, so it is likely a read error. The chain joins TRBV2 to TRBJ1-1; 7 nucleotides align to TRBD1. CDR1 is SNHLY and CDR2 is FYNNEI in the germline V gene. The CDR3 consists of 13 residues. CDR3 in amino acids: CASGDSMNAEAFS. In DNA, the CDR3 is TGTGCCAGCGGGGACAGCATGAACGCTGAAGCTTTCTCT.

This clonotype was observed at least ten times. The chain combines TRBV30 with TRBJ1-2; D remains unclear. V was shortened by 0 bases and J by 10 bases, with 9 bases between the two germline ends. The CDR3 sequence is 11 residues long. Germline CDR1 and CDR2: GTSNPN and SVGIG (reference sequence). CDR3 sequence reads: CAWSVEMSYTF. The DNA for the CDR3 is TGTGCCTGGAGTGTAGAGATGTCCTACACCTTC.

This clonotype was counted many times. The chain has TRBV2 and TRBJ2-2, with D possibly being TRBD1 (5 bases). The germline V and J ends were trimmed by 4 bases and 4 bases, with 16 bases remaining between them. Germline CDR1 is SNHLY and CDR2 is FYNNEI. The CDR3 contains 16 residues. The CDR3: CASSVLKSQGTGELFF. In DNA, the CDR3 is TGTGCCAGCAGTGTATTAAAGAGTCAGGGCACCGGGGAGCTGTTTTTT.

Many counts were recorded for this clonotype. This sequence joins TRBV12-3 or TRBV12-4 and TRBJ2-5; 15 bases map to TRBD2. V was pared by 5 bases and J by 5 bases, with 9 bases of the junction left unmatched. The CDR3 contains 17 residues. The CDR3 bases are TGTGCCAGCAGTGACGGACTAGCGGGAGGGCCGGACGAGACCCAGTACTTC. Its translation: CASSDGLAGGPDETQYF.